A selection of T cell receptor beta chains follows, all from one sample in a study of graft-versus-host responses after intestinal transplantation. Libraries were prepared by immunoSEQ multiplex PCR; TCRdb keeps only in-frame clonotypes and omits some of them. The sample has 40,000 to 55,000 clones, 70% to 85% seen once. Their target antigens are unknown. The specimen comprised unstimulated CD4+ T cells sorted from spleen or lymph node cells, sampled before transplant. These receptors were collected from a human donor who was the organ donor for an intestinal transplant. Both conserved end residues are trimmed from each CDR3. The order of the fields is V gene, J gene, CDR3 protein.

V gene: TRBV6-5; J gene: TRBJ1-2; CDR3 protein: ASTLGQGYGYT
V gene: TRBV30; J gene: TRBJ1-5; CDR3 protein: AWNQGLSQPQH
V gene: TRBV7-9; J gene: TRBJ1-4; CDR3 protein: ASSSQGLEEKLF
V gene: TRBV5-4; J gene: TRBJ2-5; CDR3 protein: ASSLGGAEETQY
V gene: TRBV7-2; J gene: TRBJ2-3; CDR3 protein: ASSLARLTYDTQY
V gene: TRBV5-4; J gene: TRBJ2-7; CDR3 protein: ASSWVGRSHEQY
V gene: TRBV2; J gene: TRBJ1-5; CDR3 protein: ASSGRVGQPQH
V gene: TRBV7-6; J gene: TRBJ1-3; CDR3 protein: ASSRVSGNTIY
V gene: TRBV6-1; J gene: TRBJ1-1; CDR3 protein: ASSSSDRGVKAF
V gene: TRBV6-1; J gene: TRBJ1-6; CDR3 protein: ASVDRGNSPLH
V gene: TRBV11-3; J gene: TRBJ2-1; CDR3 protein: ASTRQGSAYNEQF
V gene: TRBV6-5; J gene: TRBJ1-1; CDR3 protein: ASSEGTPNTEAF
V gene: TRBV2; J gene: TRBJ2-1; CDR3 protein: ATLANEQF
V gene: TRBV10-1; J gene: TRBJ1-6; CDR3 protein: ASSEDRVDSPLH
V gene: TRBV19; J gene: TRBJ1-1; CDR3 protein: ASSIDSVYTEAF
V gene: TRBV7-6; J gene: TRBJ2-3; CDR3 protein: ASSKVGTDTQY
V gene: TRBV30; J gene: TRBJ1-2; CDR3 protein: AWSGGNYGYT
V gene: TRBV9; J gene: TRBJ2-7; CDR3 protein: ASSPRLAGVGEQY
V gene: TRBV9; J gene: TRBJ1-1; CDR3 protein: ASSVASMNTEAF
V gene: TRBV18; J gene: TRBJ1-1; CDR3 protein: ASSRDGPEAF